A selection of T cell receptor beta chains follows, all from one sample in a study of regulatory T cells in long-lasting Graves disease. A single record per CDR3 protein comes from TCRdb applying MiXCR to the multiplex PCR reads. The table records 580,000 or so distinct CDR3 sequences, roughly a sixth of them present only once. These data were also filed under a second study, of T cells in Graves' hyperthyroidism and ophthalmopathy.

The starting material was peripheral blood mononuclear cells (PBMCs), obtained at new diagnosis, from a patient treated with antithyroid drugs. The source is a man between 18 and 29 years old with Graves disease. CDR3s include the opening cysteine and the closing phenylalanine or tryptophan. D genes are given only for firm matches. Size is stated for part of the rows, as once, few or many counts, or as a class when the clone is expanded.

clone_size: many
v_call: TRBV2
d_call: TRBD2
j_call: TRBJ2-3
cdr3_aa: CASLPPGTSGRQDTQYF
cdr3_nt: TGTGCCAGTCTACCCCCCGGGACTAGCGGGAGACAAGATACGCAGTATTTT

clone_size: few
v_call: TRBV5-1
d_call: NA
j_call: TRBJ2-1
cdr3_aa: CASTELLNNEQFF
cdr3_nt: TGCGCCAGCACTGAACTGCTGAACAATGAGCAGTTCTTC

clone_size: few
v_call: TRBV6-1
d_call: TRBD1
j_call: TRBJ1-1
cdr3_aa: CASSARGLAEAFF
cdr3_nt: TGTGCCAGCAGTGCAAGGGGGCTCGCTGAAGCTTTCTTT

clone_size: NA
v_call: TRBV20-1
d_call: NA
j_call: TRBJ2-1
cdr3_aa: CSARARVGLYNEQFF
cdr3_nt: TGCAGTGCTAGAGCCCGAGTAGGGTTATACAATGAGCAGTTCTTC

clone_size: few
v_call: TRBV28
d_call: NA
j_call: TRBJ1-1
cdr3_aa: CASGRLGTEAFF
cdr3_nt: TGTGCCAGCGGCCGTCTGGGGACTGAAGCTTTCTTT

clone_size: NA
v_call: TRBV5-4
d_call: TRBD1
j_call: TRBJ2-7
cdr3_aa: CASSFTGGPLGEQYF
cdr3_nt: TGTGCCAGCAGCTTCACAGGGGGCCCCCTGGGCGAGCAGTACTTC

clone_size: NA
v_call: TRBV20-1
d_call: NA
j_call: TRBJ2-1
cdr3_aa: CSARDFQYSYNEQFF
cdr3_nt: TGCAGTGCTAGGGACTTCCAATACTCCTACAATGAGCAGTTCTTC

clone_size: NA
v_call: TRBV29-1
d_call: TRBD1
j_call: TRBJ1-5
cdr3_aa: CSVGGADQPQHF
cdr3_nt: TGCAGCGTAGGGGGCGCGGATCAGCCCCAGCATTTT

clone_size: many
v_call: TRBV7-8
d_call: TRBD2
j_call: TRBJ2-3
cdr3_aa: CASSLLAGGSDTQYF
cdr3_nt: TGTGCCAGCAGCTTACTAGCGGGAGGCTCAGATACGCAGTATTTT

clone_size: many
v_call: TRBV28
d_call: TRBD1
j_call: TRBJ1-2
cdr3_aa: CASSLSGQIYGYTF
cdr3_nt: TGTGCCAGCAGTTTATCGGGACAGATCTATGGCTACACCTTC

clone_size: few
v_call: TRBV27
d_call: NA
j_call: TRBJ2-1
cdr3_aa: CASSLGSPLYNEQFF
cdr3_nt: TGTGCCAGCAGTTTAGGCTCCCCCTTATACAATGAGCAGTTCTTC

clone_size: many
v_call: TRBV12-3/TRBV12-4
d_call: NA
j_call: TRBJ2-5
cdr3_aa: CASSLPGGAPQETQYF
cdr3_nt: TGTGCCAGCAGTTTACCGGGCGGGGCCCCCCAAGAGACCCAGTACTTC

clone_size: many
v_call: TRBV7-3
d_call: TRBD1
j_call: TRBJ2-1
cdr3_aa: CASSLRQGADEQFF
cdr3_nt: TGTGCCAGCAGCTTACGACAGGGGGCTGATGAGCAGTTCTTC

clone_size: many
v_call: TRBV20-1
d_call: NA
j_call: TRBJ2-7
cdr3_aa: CSAREDSPGNYEQYF
cdr3_nt: TGCAGTGCTAGAGAGGACAGCCCTGGAAACTACGAGCAGTACTTC

clone_size: many
v_call: TRBV6-1
d_call: TRBD1
j_call: TRBJ2-1
cdr3_aa: CASSERPGQGGNEQFF
cdr3_nt: TGTGCCAGCAGTGAAAGACCGGGACAGGGGGGCAATGAGCAGTTCTTC

clone_size: NA
v_call: TRBV10-2
d_call: NA
j_call: TRBJ1-3
cdr3_aa: CASHSGNTIYF
cdr3_nt: TGCGCCAGCCACTCTGGAAACACCATATATTTT

clone_size: NA
v_call: TRBV7-9
d_call: NA
j_call: TRBJ1-2
cdr3_aa: CASSLRTENYGYTF
cdr3_nt: TGTGCCAGCAGCTTAAGGACTGAGAACTATGGCTACACCTTC

clone_size: NA
v_call: TRBV5-1
d_call: TRBD1
j_call: TRBJ2-2
cdr3_aa: CASRPGQANTGELFF
cdr3_nt: TGCGCCAGCAGACCGGGACAGGCGAACACCGGGGAGCTGTTTTTT

clone_size: many
v_call: TRBV5-1
d_call: TRBD1
j_call: TRBJ1-1
cdr3_aa: CASSRQGGDTEAFF
cdr3_nt: TGCGCCAGCAGCCGACAGGGGGGAGACACTGAAGCTTTCTTT

clone_size: NA
v_call: TRBV20-1
d_call: TRBD2
j_call: TRBJ2-3
cdr3_aa: CSARGGGLAGGPSGLEFSTDTQYF
cdr3_nt: TGCAGTGCTAGAGGGGGTGGGCTAGCGGGAGGGCCTTCGGGACTGGAGTTTAGCACAGATACGCAGTATTTT

clone_size: many
v_call: TRBV3-1
d_call: TRBD2
j_call: TRBJ2-3
cdr3_aa: CASSHPIAGPSTDTQYF
cdr3_nt: TGTGCCAGCAGCCACCCTATAGCGGGGCCTAGCACAGATACGCAGTATTTT

clone_size: NA
v_call: TRBV6-1
d_call: TRBD1
j_call: TRBJ1-2
cdr3_aa: CASSRDQGGGGYGYTF
cdr3_nt: TGTGCCAGCAGCCGGGACCAGGGAGGGGGCGGCTATGGCTACACCTTC

clone_size: NA
v_call: TRBV24-1
d_call: TRBD1
j_call: TRBJ2-5
cdr3_aa: CATSDSTGEETQYF
cdr3_nt: TGTGCCACCAGTGATTCTACAGGGGAGGAGACCCAGTACTTC

clone_size: NA
v_call: TRBV27
d_call: NA
j_call: TRBJ2-1
cdr3_aa: CASSLRTHSSYNEQFF
cdr3_nt: TGTGCCAGCAGTTTAAGGACGCATAGCTCCTACAATGAGCAGTTCTTC

clone_size: NA
v_call: TRBV19
d_call: NA
j_call: TRBJ2-7
cdr3_aa: CASSISAALYEQYF
cdr3_nt: TGTGCCAGTAGTATCTCCGCGGCCCTCTACGAGCAGTACTTC

clone_size: NA
v_call: TRBV5-6
d_call: NA
j_call: TRBJ1-2
cdr3_aa: CASSLGRGIYGYTF
cdr3_nt: TGTGCCAGCAGCCTCGGAAGGGGTATATATGGCTACACCTTC

clone_size: NA
v_call: TRBV19
d_call: NA
j_call: TRBJ2-1
cdr3_aa: CASSRVINEQLF
cdr3_nt: TGTGCCAGTAGTCGGGTGATCAATGAGCAGCTCTTC

clone_size: many
v_call: TRBV12-3/TRBV12-4
d_call: TRBD1
j_call: TRBJ2-2
cdr3_aa: CASSGPGQGDTGELFF
cdr3_nt: TGTGCCAGCAGTGGACCGGGACAGGGGGACACCGGGGAGCTGTTTTTT

clone_size: many
v_call: TRBV27
d_call: TRBD1
j_call: TRBJ2-7
cdr3_aa: CASSLGPGQGAYEQYF
cdr3_nt: TGTGCCAGCAGTTTGGGTCCGGGACAGGGGGCCTACGAGCAGTACTTC

clone_size: NA
v_call: TRBV6-1
d_call: TRBD2
j_call: TRBJ2-5
cdr3_aa: CASAGSGTETQYF
cdr3_nt: TGTGCCAGCGCGGGTAGCGGGACGGAGACCCAGTACTTC

clone_size: few
v_call: TRBV7-8
d_call: TRBD1
j_call: TRBJ2-1
cdr3_aa: CASSGGRTGTYNEQFF
cdr3_nt: TGTGCCAGCAGCGGGGGGCGGACAGGGACATACAATGAGCAGTTCTTC

clone_size: few
v_call: TRBV20-1
d_call: TRBD1
j_call: TRBJ1-1
cdr3_aa: CSADDREAAFF
cdr3_nt: TGCAGTGCTGACGACAGGGAGGCAGCTTTCTTT

clone_size: once
v_call: TRBV14
d_call: NA
j_call: TRBJ1-2
cdr3_aa: CASSQVIGALGYTF
cdr3_nt: TGTGCCAGCAGCCAAGTCATCGGGGCCCTAGGCTACACCTTC

clone_size: NA
v_call: TRBV6-2/TRBV6-3
d_call: TRBD2
j_call: TRBJ2-1
cdr3_aa: CASSSSGLAGSAYNEQFF
cdr3_nt: TGTGCCAGCAGTTCCTCCGGACTAGCGGGATCCGCCTACAATGAGCAGTTCTTC

clone_size: many
v_call: TRBV6-2/TRBV6-3
d_call: TRBD2
j_call: TRBJ2-7
cdr3_aa: CASRTSGSSGEQYF
cdr3_nt: TGTGCCAGCAGAACTAGCGGGAGTAGTGGCGAGCAGTACTTC

clone_size: NA
v_call: TRBV10-2
d_call: NA
j_call: TRBJ1-2
cdr3_aa: CASSEPNYGYTF
cdr3_nt: TGCGCCAGCAGTGAGCCTAACTATGGCTACACCTTC

clone_size: many
v_call: TRBV28
d_call: TRBD1
j_call: TRBJ2-2
cdr3_aa: CASTLGQANTGELFF
cdr3_nt: TGTGCCAGCACTTTGGGACAGGCGAACACCGGGGAGCTGTTTTTT

clone_size: few
v_call: TRBV28
d_call: TRBD1
j_call: TRBJ2-3
cdr3_aa: CASSVGTGGATDTQYF
cdr3_nt: TGTGCCAGCAGTGTCGGGACAGGGGGCGCGACAGATACGCAGTATTTT

clone_size: many
v_call: TRBV3-1
d_call: NA
j_call: TRBJ1-3
cdr3_aa: CASTVTYSGNTIYF
cdr3_nt: TGTGCCAGCACCGTTACGTACTCTGGAAACACCATATATTTT

clone_size: NA
v_call: TRBV3-1
d_call: TRBD2
j_call: TRBJ2-3
cdr3_aa: CASSQDRSGGSDTQYF
cdr3_nt: TGTGCCAGCAGCCAAGACCGGTCGGGAGGGTCAGATACGCAGTATTTT